This T cell receptor (beta chain) was recovered during a study of cytomegalovirus exposure and HLA in healthy donors. The wider study: For the roughly 400 genotyped donors, around 76% fell within the Caucasian-associated ancestry cluster.

CDR3 length: 19 amino acids. The V end was cut by 3 bases, the J end by 1 base, with 20 bases between. Germline CDR1 is SGDLS and CDR2 is YYNGEE. The PCR made use of 60 Vbeta and 13 Jbeta primers. Source study methods: Unique TCR beta chains totaled roughly 80 million in a later count, with approximately 10 million of them shared. Clones were sequenced by immunoSEQ multiplex PCR, and TCRdb holds only the in-frame ones, with some missing. V, J and clone size are those of that table, while D and trimming were read from the DNA. The sample comprises about 110,000 clones, over 60% of which are singletons, and about 4.9% rests with the top ten.

V usage is TRBV9 and J usage is TRBJ1-6; D is unresolved. The sequenced material came from PBMCs. This TCR derives from a man aged 25-40 years in good health and CMV-seropositive. CDR3 amino acids: CASSAVLGLPGSYNSPLHF. Written as DNA, the CDR3 is TGTGCCAGCAGCGCCGTCCTTGGACTCCCCGGATCCTATAATTCACCCCTCCACTTT.